The next 2 T cell receptor beta chains were all read from a single sample in a study of shared clonotypes between healthy human individuals. Some clones are missing from TCRdb's copy, which holds only in-frame ones; the method was immunoSEQ multiplex PCR. The data contain about 1 million clones, about 70% of them singletons. The sequencing input was memory CD4+ T cells sorted from blood. Indicated subset: CD45RA-negative fraction. Receptor source: a man between 18 and 35 years old in good health.

In the case of this clone: A read error may account for a junction end that differs from germline. V gene TRBV9 combines with J gene TRBJ2-5; 9 bases map to TRBD2. Looked up from germline, CDR1 is SGDLS and CDR2 is YYNGEE. This CDR3 spans 16 amino acids. For the CDR3, the DNA is TGTGCCCGCAGCGTACGGGCGGGGGGGCATGAAGAGACCCAGTACTTC. Amino acids: CARSVRAGGHEETQYF.

This clone appeared a single time. The V gene is TRBV28, the J gene TRBJ1-2, with D unclear. Deletions cut 1 base from V and 8 bases from J, with 14 bases between. Germline assignment: CDR1 MDHEN and CDR2 SYDVKM. CDR3 length equals 14 residues. The CDR3 sequence: CASSLLAGTSGYTF. CDR3 nucleotide sequence: TGTGCCAGCAGTTTATTAGCAGGCACTTCGGGCTACACCTTC.